This TCR beta chain was sequenced during a study of blood T cell repertoires in COVID-19. Across the study: Collection of acute and convalescent COVID-19 samples took place in the United States, Italy and Spain. The cDNA or gDNA used as material had been derived from T cells, B-cell-depleted T cells, or PBMCs.

This clone has just one count. V trimming: 0 bases; J trimming: 5 bases; junction bases outside the gene matches: 3. The CDR3 sequence is 15 residues long. Germline V gene lookup returns CDR1 MNHNS and CDR2 SASEGT. As handled by the study authors: From reference gene primer amplification, estimates of nucleated cell counts were derived. Data came from immunoSEQ multiplex PCR; TCRdb stores just in-frame clones and leaves some out. V and J calls and clone size follow that table, whereas D and trimming were derived from the DNA. Of around 76,000 clones listed, roughly 86% are singletons. The clonotype was recovered from a woman between 65 and 79 years old with acute or convalescent COVID-19. Sequencing used peripheral blood. The chain carries TRBV6-1 and TRBJ1-5; 8 positions agree with TRBD1. The CDR3 DNA reads TGTGCCAGCAGTGAAGCATGGACAGGGTATCAGCCCCAGCATTTT. It specifies CASSEAWTGYQPQHF.